The sequence of this TCR beta chain was determined in a study of vaccination and CD4 T cells after COVID-19. The wider study: From HCoV-229E, HCoV-OC43, HCoV-NL63 and SARS-CoV-2, overlapping spike peptides were used to stimulate the cells.

The Oncomine TCR Beta short-read assay was applied to DNA of cultured CD4+ T cells. Genomic DNA was isolated from CD4+ T cells that had been cultured. TCRdb called the PCR reads again in MiXCR, with one record for every CDR3 protein. The sample shows 6,000 to 8,500 distinct CDR3 sequences, 30% to 40% of them seen only once. As concerns this clonotype: Its antigen is currently unknown.

The sample's treatment: approximately 9-day PBMC culture with coronavirus spike peptide pools or control peptides (ViraFEST assay). From the unexposed donor, CD4+ T cells were collected ahead of the COVID-19 pandemic (2011-2018). Study conclusions and caveats: A relatively small number of convalescent patients were studied, and no early post-infection timepoints were included.

J gave up 3 bases and V 2 bases, and 6 bases lay outside the gene matches. CDR1 is MNHEY, CDR2 SMNVEV, per germline (reference sequence). There are 15 residues in the CDR3. The material sequenced was CD4+ T cells from blood, cultured in vitro. The receptor comes from a human donor in good health. The chain recombines TRBV27 with TRBJ2-7, with 8 bases identical to TRBD1. CDR3 DNA sequence: TGTGCCAGCAGTTTAAGGGGTGACAGGGGCTACGAGCAGTACTTC. Translation: CASSLRGDRGYEQYF.